This is a list of T cell receptor beta chains from one sample in a study of cytomegalovirus exposure and HLA in healthy donors. Sequenced by immunoSEQ multiplex PCR; TCRdb stores in-frame clones only, minus some. The table has some 85,000 clones, around 79% seen once. Sequencing input: PBMCs. The receptors stem from a woman in her thirties or forties in good health and CMV-seropositive. Each CDR3 is given with its conserved first and last residue.

v_call | cdr3_aa
TRBV30 | CAWGGTGGNDVVQQYF
TRBV4-2 | CASSQVEGSGEKLFF
TRBV7-2 | CASSSGTGSNEKLFF
TRBV11-2 | CASSPGGLAGVVNTGELFF
TRBV29-1 | CSLSLGTGAVPNEQFF
TRBV12-2 | CASRLANRGLVEISNQPQHF
TRBV29-1 | CSLDTGGIYGYTF
TRBV5-4 | CASSSLSVTDTQYF
TRBV5-1 | CASSLSGTGGHEQYF
TRBV4-1 | CASSQDPGLYNEQFF
TRBV10-3 | CAISDHRASNQPQHF
TRBV2 | CASKTAGTGRNSPLHF
TRBV14 | CASSLGWSYEQYF
TRBV7-2 | CASSLGRDRRNQPQHF
TRBV30 | CAGGGSGRMSYTF
TRBV4-1 | CASSQGQGSGEQYF
TRBV27 | CASRTGQYEQYF
TRBV2 | CASRGRLATDTQYF
TRBV4-3 | CASSQQVGEGTGELFF
TRBV6-5 | CASSYRQREPYEQYF
TRBV10-1 | CASRTPGTGNNQPQHF
TRBV29-1 | CSVGHGGDTQYF
TRBV27 | CASTSHSSGNTIYF
TRBV27 | CASSFIQGVGLLEQYF
TRBV7-9 | CASSPLRQREAFF
TRBV2 | CASSAGQGSYGYTF
TRBV5-4 | CASSLGREAVNEQFF
TRBV7-3 | CASSSRTGGDEQYF
TRBV5-4 | CASSRGTSGRLNHEQYF
TRBV7-9 | CASSSRGNGNTIYF
TRBV6-1 | CASLTSGRTTDTQYF
TRBV27 | CASSGLNDEQFF
TRBV5-1 | CASSGYSGSYEQYF
TRBV5-1 | CASSWNRADEKLFF
TRBV9 | CASSEQTGSSYNEQFF
TRBV9 | CASSDLAGAYNEQFF
TRBV29-1 | CSLSPGGANTGELFF
TRBV28 | CASSDPLAGKDTDTQYF
TRBV5-6 | CASSLNFLDEQFF
TRBV7-9 | CASSLLTGGSETQYF
TRBV5-1 | CASSLDGADTGELFF
TRBV7-7 | CASSLETRLETQYF
TRBV11-3 | CASSREGGAYNEQFF
TRBV18 | CASSPGTRGEQYF
TRBV19 | CASSSLAGSYNEQFF
TRBV7-3 | CASSPSSGSDEQFF
TRBV27 | CASSFAGSTDTQYF
TRBV9 | CASSPTTGGRANNEQFF
TRBV6-5 | CASSYLDRTNTEAFF
TRBV5-8 | CASSSGTGVRLADNEQFF
TRBV5-8 | CASSFGGATGNTIYF
TRBV12-5 | CASGLGQGAHNEQFF
TRBV4-3 | CASSQEYRGRYSGNTIYF